This TCR beta chain stems from a study of T-cell reconstitution after alpha-beta-depleted transplantation in children. Study-level points and caveats: When one year had passed after transplant, most T-cell counts and diversity came from newly produced T cells. Several hundred rapidly expanded clones from non-depleted graft cells reportedly supplied alpha-beta T cells about two months post-transplant. Surviving thymic progenitors and recipient T cells were the source of high TCRbeta diversity at day 60 in some patients.

A few counts support this clonotype. The antigen is not known. The V gene's germline CDR1 is DFQATT and CDR2 SNEGSKA (reference sequence). V dropped 3 bases and J dropped 5; count of bases not matched to a gene: 6. The CDR3 consists of 14 residues. Preparing the TCRbeta library involved the use of unique molecular identifiers. TCRdb used MiXCR to reprocess the PCR reads, holding one entry per CDR3 protein. The sample has approximately 230,000 distinct CDR3 sequences, under 30% seen once. This chain links TRBV20-1 with TRBJ2-1; the match to TRBD2 covers 8 bases. This receptor was taken from a female patient aged 2-9 years who had a stem cell transplant for congenital amegakaryocytic thrombocytopenia, so the T cells may come from the graft donor. The sequencing here drew on PBMCs, mostly from graft donor cells, taken 360 days after TCRalphabeta/CD19-depleted stem cell transplant. CDR3 nucleotide sequence: TGCAGTGCTAGTTTGCGGGGGGCGGACAATGAGCAGTTCTTC. It specifies CSASLRGADNEQFF.